The 24 T cell receptor beta chains in this list originate from one sample, sequenced in a study of CD8 T cells in ankylosing spondylitis. One entry per CDR3 protein results from TCRdb running MiXCR on the 5' RACE reads. Altogether 300,000 to 350,000 distinct CDR3 sequences are present, about 15% being singletons, with the ten largest covering 1.1%. Sequencing was performed on blood, either unsorted or a sorted T cell fraction (not recorded which). Receptor source: a male donor with ankylosing spondylitis or in good health (not recorded which).

This clonotype has more than one count but fewer than ten. The rearrangement links TRBV20-1 to TRBJ2-1; D perhaps matches TRBD1 (7 bases). Trimming shortened V by 6 bases and J by 6 bases, and 12 bases separated the two germline ends. This CDR3 spans 12 amino acids. Germline V CDR1 and CDR2: DFQATT, SNEGSKA (reference sequence). In nucleotides, the CDR3 is TGCAGTGCAAGACAGGGAGGCAATGAGCAGTTCTTC. This gives the protein CSARQGGNEQFF.

V gene TRBV28 combines with J gene TRBJ2-2; D remains ambiguous. V lost 11 bases to trimming and J lost 0 bases, with 7 bases between them. Looked up from germline, CDR1 is MDHEN and CDR2 is SYDVKM. The CDR3 is 12 amino acids. The CDR3 reads CAGGPNTGELFF. The CDR3 coding sequence is TGTGCCGGTGGACCGAACACCGGGGAGCTGTTTTTT.

This clonotype was recorded many times. This chain uses TRBV10-2 with TRBJ2-7, with 11 bases aligning to TRBD2. Per the germline V gene, CDR1 is WSHSY and CDR2 is SAAADI. The V segment lost 0 bases and the J segment 2 bases; nucleotides outside the gene matches: 0. There are 15 residues in the CDR3. In DNA form, the CDR3 reads TGCGCCAGCAGTGAGTCGACTAGCGGGACCTACGAGCAGTACTTC. It yields the protein CASSESTSGTYEQYF.

This clonotype was counted ten times or more. The chain is built from TRBV4-2 and TRBJ2-3, with unresolved D. CDR3 length: 13 residues. Germline V CDR1 and CDR2: LGHNA, YNFKEQ. V was cut by 4 bases and J by 5 bases, with 10 bases left in between. CDR3 loop: CASSPESKDTQYF. CDR3 sequence (DNA): TGTGCCAGCAGCCCTGAAAGTAAAGATACGCAGTATTTT.

DNA of the CDR3: TGCGCCAGCAGCTTGGCCGGGACACTCAGTCAGGACTATGGCTACACCTTC. Translated: CASSLAGTLSQDYGYTF. The chain couples TRBV5-1 to TRBJ1-2; D perhaps matches TRBD1 (6 bases). Deletions cut 0 bases from V and 3 bases from J, with 18 bases between. The V gene's germline CDR1 is SGHRS and CDR2 YFSETQ. The CDR3 totals 17 residues.

The chain recombines TRBV7-9 with TRBJ1-4; possibly TRBD1 for D (6 bases). The CDR3 spans 17 residues. V was trimmed by 2 bases and J by 3 bases, leaving 16 bases between them. Germline CDR1 SEHNR, CDR2 FQNEAQ (reference sequence). Here the CDR3 DNA reads TGTGCCAGCAGCTTATCACAGGGTGTGGTGGCTAATGAAAAACTGTTTTTT. Residues: CASSLSQGVVANEKLFF.

The sample holds many counts of this clonotype. The chain employs TRBV12-3 or TRBV12-4 and TRBJ1-5, with D uncertain. This CDR3 is built from 13 residues. Trimming removed 4 bases from V and 7 bases from J, with 11 bases in between. The CDR3 sequence is CASSSLIEQPQHF. Written as DNA, the CDR3 is TGTGCCAGCAGTTCGTTGATAGAACAGCCCCAGCATTTT.

Ten or more counts support this clonotype. This rearrangement joins TRBV7-8 to TRBJ2-2; a weak D match, TRBD1 (7 bases). Germline CDR1 is SGHVS and CDR2 is FQNEAQ. This CDR3 is 15 amino acids long. V lost 10 bases and J lost 2, with 17 bases in between. The CDR3 coding sequence is TGTGCCACCCCCGGAGGGGGCCTTAACACCGGGGAGCTGTTTTTT. The encoded protein is CATPGGGLNTGELFF.

In its sample, this clonotype was seen a few times. The chain employs TRBV6-1 and TRBJ2-7, with 8 bases identical to TRBD1. The junction had 9 bases not matched to a gene; V was cut back by 5 bases and J by 0 bases. The CDR3 spans 16 residues. The germline V gene encodes CDR1 MNHNS and CDR2 SASEGT. The chain's CDR3 is CASSRSGTGVSYEQYF. In nucleotides, the CDR3 is TGTGCCAGCAGTAGATCTGGGACAGGCGTCTCCTACGAGCAGTACTTC.

This chain uses TRBV9 with TRBJ2-1; D call uncertain. From germline, CDR1 is SGDLS and CDR2 YYNGEE. This CDR3 has 15 residues. Trimming shortened V by 3 bases and J by 0 bases, and 10 bases separated the two germline ends. The DNA of the CDR3 is TGTGCCAGCAGCGCGACACTTAGCTCCTACAATGAGCAGTTCTTC. Its translation: CASSATLSSYNEQFF.

This clonotype was detected many times. CDR3 sequence (DNA): TGTGCCAGCAGCCCTGCAGGGAGGAACACTGAAGCTTTCTTT. It yields the protein CASSPAGRNTEAFF. The chain uses TRBV12-3 or TRBV12-4 and TRBJ1-1; TRBD1 might be the D (5 bases). The CDR3 loop spans 14 amino acids. V shed 6 bases and J shed 1 base, with 12 bases lying between them.

J is TRBJ2-3 and V is TRBV18; no firm D call. From germline, CDR1 is KGHSH and CDR2 LQKENI. The CDR3 is made up of 15 amino acids. With 3 bases removed from V and 1 base from J, the gap between germline ends came to 11 bases. The CDR3 DNA sequence: TGTGCCAGCTCACCGAAAAGGGCAGGCACAGATACGCAGTATTTT. This translates into CASSPKRAGTDTQYF.

The V call is TRBV5-1, the J call TRBJ2-2; D not certain. The germline V and J ends were trimmed by 0 bases and 0 bases, with 12 bases remaining between them. The germline V gene has CDR1 SGHRS and CDR2 YFSETQ. The CDR3 consists of 17 residues. As DNA, the CDR3 is TGCGCCAGCAGCTTGGTGGCCGGCCTAACGAACACCGGGGAGCTGTTTTTT. Protein sequence: CASSLVAGLTNTGELFF.

This clonotype was observed a handful of times. This chain connects TRBV18 to TRBJ2-2; no clear D. The CDR3 consists of 13 residues. Germline CDR1 reads KGHSH; CDR2 reads LQKENI. Trimming pared 5 bases from V and 4 bases from J, leaving 8 bases between. This chain's CDR3 is CASSAPRTGELFF. CDR3 in DNA: TGTGCCAGCTCAGCTCCCCGCACCGGGGAGCTGTTTTTT.

The table lists this clonotype with a few counts. The chain is built from TRBV5-6 and TRBJ2-6; D not resolved. With 4 bases removed from V and 0 bases from J, the gap between germline ends came to 11 bases. The V gene's germline CDR1 is SGHDT and CDR2 YYEEEE. CDR3 length equals 16 residues. The CDR3 nucleotides read TGTGCCAGCAGCGACACCTTCAGCTCTGGGGCCAACGTCCTGACTTTC. This translates into CASSDTFSSGANVLTF.

The chain combines TRBV12-3 or TRBV12-4 with TRBJ2-2; D could derive from TRBD1 or TRBD2 (6 bases each). Trimming stripped 7 bases from V and 7 bases from J, with 19 bases between. There are 15 residues in the CDR3. CDR3 in DNA: TGTGCCAGCACCCCGTCGGGGGCGCGAGGCGGGGAGCTGTTTTTT. This codes for CASTPSGARGGELFF.

The gene calls are TRBV7-2 and TRBJ2-7; D possibly corresponds to TRBD2 (6 bases). V was trimmed by 4 bases and J by 2 bases, leaving 15 bases between them. This CDR3 region has 15 residues. Germline V gene data show CDR1 as SGHTA and CDR2 as FQGNSA. CDR3 protein: CASSSGSGLPYEQYF. The DNA for the CDR3 is TGTGCCAGCAGCTCCGGTTCGGGACTCCCCTACGAGCAGTACTTC.

This clonotype was counted only a few times. V and J are TRBV20-1 and TRBJ1-6; 7 bases align to TRBD1. Unmatched junction bases numbered 9, after V lost 6 bases and J lost 1 base. The CDR3 runs 16 residues. CDR1 DFQATT and CDR2 SNEGSKA come from the germline V gene (reference sequence). This CDR3 is CSAGAQGGSYNSPLHF. CDR3 DNA: TGCAGTGCGGGAGCCCAGGGGGGGTCCTATAATTCACCCCTCCACTTT.

In this sample, this clonotype turned up a few times. CDR3 DNA sequence: TGCGCCAGCAGCCCAACGGGACAGGGGGCTCGTGGCTACACCTTC. This encodes CASSPTGQGARGYTF. V and J are TRBV5-1 and TRBJ1-2; 12 bases are shared with TRBD1. Per germline, CDR1 SGHRS and CDR2 YFSETQ. The J segment lost 7 bases and the V segment lost 4 bases, leaving 8 bases of the junction unmatched. The CDR3 has 15 residues.

The rearrangement links TRBV5-1 to TRBJ1-1; D uncertain. Germline CDR1 is SGHRS and CDR2 is YFSETQ. The V end was cut by 0 bases, the J end by 4 bases, with 10 bases between. This CDR3 has 14 residues. This CDR3 is CASSLEDGPTEAFF. In DNA form, the CDR3 reads TGCGCCAGCAGCTTGGAGGACGGACCCACTGAAGCTTTCTTT.

The chain joins TRBV9 to TRBJ2-2; D is possibly TRBD1 (6 bases). Germline V gene data show CDR1 as SGDLS and CDR2 as YYNGEE. Trimming stripped 3 bases from V and 4 bases from J, with 13 bases between. The CDR3 is 15 residues long. The chain's CDR3 is CASSGVVGGTGELFF. In DNA form, the CDR3 reads TGTGCCAGCAGCGGTGTGGTAGGGGGCACCGGGGAGCTGTTTTTT.

This clonotype was picked up a small number of times. The J gene is TRBJ2-3, the V gene TRBV11-1; 8 nucleotides agree with TRBD1. Germline V lookup: CDR1 SGHAT, CDR2 FQDESV (reference sequence). Trimming at V came to 3 bases and at J to 2 bases, leaving 13 bases not matched to a gene. This CDR3 is built from 18 residues. The CDR3 DNA follows: TGTGCCAGCAGCTTTCCCCCGATGGACAGGGATGTCACAGATACGCAGTATTTT. It encodes CASSFPPMDRDVTDTQYF. The entire variable domain, with the rest obtained from reference TRBV11-1 and TRBJ2-3, is as follows: EAEVAQSPRYKITEKSQAVAFWCDPISGHATLYWYRQILGQGPELLVQFQDESVVDDSQLPKDRFSAERLKGVDSTLKIQPAELGDSAMYLCASSFPPMDRDVTDTQYFGPGTRLTVL.

This clonotype was observed a few times. The chain employs TRBV25-1 and TRBJ2-4; 7 positions match TRBD2. Unmatched junction bases numbered 4, after V lost 6 bases and J lost 5 bases. The CDR3 is 13 amino acids. The V gene's germline CDR1 is MGHDK and CDR2 SYGVNS. CDR3 loop: CASSFGGENIQYF. CDR3 bases: TGTGCCAGCAGCTTTGGGGGGGAAAACATTCAGTACTTC.

The chain couples TRBV29-1 to TRBJ1-1; D gene uncertain. This CDR3 comprises 13 residues. The germline CDR1 and CDR2 sequences are SQVTM and ANQGSEA. Trimming cost V 1 base and J 0 bases, with 6 bases left between them. CDR3 coding DNA: TGCAGCGTTGAAGGGAGGGTGAACACTGAAGCTTTCTTT. Translated, it gives CSVEGRVNTEAFF.